Following are 18 T cell receptor beta chains from one sample sequenced in a study of T cell responses to AZD1222 COVID-19 vaccine. The protocol was immunoSEQ multiplex PCR, while the TCRdb copy is restricted to in-frame clones and leaves out a portion. The sample table sets out about 140,000 clones. Sequencing used peripheral blood. All receptors derive from an adult in good health.

The CDR3 DNA is TGTGCCAGCTCACCAACTACTGGGGATCACTATGGCTACACCTTC. Translation: CASSPTTGDHYGYTF. The chain links TRBV18 to TRBJ1-2, with no clear D. This CDR3 has 15 amino acids. Germline V gives CDR1 KGHSH, CDR2 LQKENI. Trimming pared 2 bases from V and 3 bases from J, leaving 13 bases between.

This chain connects TRBV7-2 to TRBJ1-3; D not certain. Germline lookup yields CDR1 SGHTA and CDR2 FQGNSA. Trimming pared 5 bases from V and 4 bases from J, leaving 15 bases between. The CDR3 is 15 amino acids. CDR3 sequence reads: CASSPAQGRGNTIYF. The DNA for the CDR3 is TGTGCCAGCAGCCCCGCCCAAGGCCGCGGAAACACCATATATTTT.

This rearrangement joins TRBV19 to TRBJ2-2; the match to TRBD1 covers 8 bases. The CDR3 totals 15 residues. With V trimmed by 4 bases and J by 5 bases, 6 bases remained unmatched. Looked up from germline, CDR1 is LNHDA and CDR2 is SQIVND (reference sequence). The CDR3 loop is CASSTDRGGTGELFF. CDR3 in DNA: TGTGCCAGTAGTACCGACAGGGGCGGAACCGGGGAGCTGTTTTTT. The whole variable domain, filled in from reference TRBV19 and TRBJ2-2, reads DGGITQSPKYLFRKEGQNVTLSCEQNLNHDAMYWYRQDPGQGLRLIYYSQIVNDFQKGDIAEGYSVSREKKESFPLTVTSAQKNPTAFYLCASSTDRGGTGELFFGEGSRLTVL.

CDR3 residues: CASLQPNTEAFF. In nucleotides, the CDR3 is TGTGCCAGCCTACAGCCGAACACTGAAGCTTTCTTT. The chain joins TRBV6-5 to TRBJ1-1; D gene uncertain. Germline V CDR1 and CDR2: MNHEY, SVGAGI. The CDR3 is made up of 12 amino acids. V lost 8 bases and J lost 1, with 8 bases in between.

The V and J genes are TRBV5-1 and TRBJ2-2, with 12 bases identical to TRBD1. Germline-derived CDR1 and CDR2 are SGHRS and YFSETQ. The CDR3 sequence is 16 residues long. J lost 4 bases, V lost 4 bases, and 5 bases had no gene match. CDR3 nucleotides: TGCGCCAGCAGCCACGGGACAGGGGGCGGCACCGGGGAGCTGTTTTTT. Protein product: CASSHGTGGGTGELFF. The variable domain in full, with the rest retrieved from reference TRBV5-1 and TRBJ2-2, is KAGVTQTPRYLIKTRGQQVTLSCSPISGHRSVSWYQQTPGQGLQFLFEYFSETQRNKGNFPGRFSGRQFSNSRSEMNVSTLELGDSALYLCASSHGTGGGTGELFFGEGSRLTVL.

The chain links TRBV7-2 to TRBJ1-4; TRBD1 is a possible D gene (5 bases). V dropped 4 bases and J dropped 12 bases, with 15 bases sitting between them. Germline values: CDR1 SGHTA, CDR2 FQGNSA. This CDR3 contains 13 residues. The CDR3 region has the DNA TGTGCCAGCAGCTACCATGGGGACCTGGAACTGTTTTTT. This encodes CASSYHGDLELFF.

V usage is TRBV18 and J usage is TRBJ1-5, with TRBD1 identical over 7 bases. This CDR3 comprises 15 residues. The germline gives CDR1 KGHSH, CDR2 LQKENI. V lost 2 bases, J lost 6 bases, and 7 bases stayed unmatched. This CDR3 reads CASSPSWQGGQPQHF. Here the CDR3 DNA reads TGTGCCAGCTCACCAAGTTGGCAGGGGGGTCAGCCCCAGCATTTT.

The chain recombines TRBV29-1 with TRBJ2-1; D may correspond to TRBD1 or TRBD2 (5 bases each). The length of the CDR3 is 15 residues. The germline CDR1 and CDR2 sequences are SQVTM and ANQGSEA. Between the trimmed V and J ends, which lost 1 base and 0 bases, there was a span of 10 bases. CDR3 sequence (DNA): TGCAGCGTTGAAGGGGACCCCCTCTCCTACAATGAGCAGTTCTTC. This gives the protein CSVEGDPLSYNEQFF.

This chain joins TRBV2 and TRBJ2-7; the D gene is possibly TRBD2 (5 bases). Germline V gene sequence: CDR1 SNHLY, CDR2 FYNNEI. V gave up 5 bases and J gave up 2 bases, with 10 bases separating them. CDR3 size: 13 residues. The DNA for the CDR3 is TGTGCCAGCAGTAGACTAACAACCTACGAGCAGTACTTC. Its translation: CASSRLTTYEQYF. The complete variable domain, with remaining parts taken from reference TRBV2 and TRBJ2-7, reads EPEVTQTPSHQVTQMGQEVILRCVPISNHLYFYWYRQILGQKVEFLVSFYNNEISEKSEIFDDQFSVERPDGSNFTLKIRSTKLEDSAMYFCASSRLTTYEQYFGPGTRLTVT.

This chain's CDR3 is CASSGHFHEQFF. The DNA of the CDR3 is TGTGCCAGCAGCGGACATTTCCATGAGCAGTTCTTC. The rearrangement uses TRBV9 and TRBJ2-1; D uncertain. V gave up 3 bases and J gave up 8 bases, with 9 bases separating them. This CDR3 is built from 12 residues. The V gene's germline CDR1 is SGDLS and CDR2 YYNGEE.

The chain carries TRBV10-2 and TRBJ1-4, with 11 bases aligning to TRBD1. CDR1 is WSHSY and CDR2 is SAAADI in the germline V gene. The length of the CDR3 is 15 residues. V was clipped by 6 bases and J by 8 bases; unmatched bases: 8. The chain's CDR3 is CASRGGQGAGEKLFF. The CDR3 region has the DNA TGCGCCAGCAGGGGAGGACAGGGGGCCGGAGAAAAACTGTTTTTT.

The chain couples TRBV19 to TRBJ1-2, with a weak D call TRBD1 (6 bases). Germline lookup yields CDR1 LNHDA and CDR2 SQIVND (reference sequence). V lost 8 bases to trimming and J lost 2 bases, with 15 bases between them. This CDR3 contains 14 residues. CDR3 residues: CASSLGGGNYGYTF. CDR3 nucleotides: TGTGCCAGTTCACTGGGAGGGGGGAACTATGGCTACACCTTC.

The J gene is TRBJ2-5, the V gene TRBV7-3; 9 nucleotides align to TRBD1. With 10 bases clipped from V and 9 bases from J, the junction kept 21 bases outside the gene matches. The germline CDR1 and CDR2 sequences are SGHTA and FQGTGA. The CDR3 has 16 residues. The CDR3 protein is CAIQSADRGRGGAQYF. The CDR3 DNA sequence: TGTGCCATCCAGAGCGCGGACAGGGGCCGTGGGGGGGCCCAGTACTTC.

The V and J genes are TRBV4-1 and TRBJ1-1; D is possibly TRBD1 (5 bases). Germline loops: CDR1 MGHRA, CDR2 YSYEKL. Trimming removed 1 base from V and 1 base from J, with 16 bases in between. The CDR3 covers 17 residues. CDR3 in amino acids: CASSQGGFQVGNTEAFF. The CDR3, as DNA: TGCGCCAGCAGCCAAGGGGGGTTCCAAGTGGGGAACACTGAAGCTTTCTTT.

The rearrangement links TRBV18 to TRBJ1-4; TRBD1 matches 7 bases. The CDR3 is made up of 15 amino acids. Germline V lookup: CDR1 KGHSH, CDR2 LQKENI. The V segment lost 2 bases and the J segment 1 base; nucleotides outside the gene matches: 1. The CDR3 DNA is TGTGCCAGCTCACCAAACAGGGGAACTAATGAAAAACTGTTTTTT. Translation: CASSPNRGTNEKLFF.

The chain uses TRBV28 and TRBJ1-2; 8 bases align to TRBD1. Germline V gene sequence: CDR1 MDHEN, CDR2 SYDVKM. The V and J ends lost 3 bases and 8 bases, in that order; junction bases with no gene match: 8. The CDR3 sequence is 14 residues long. CDR3 coding DNA: TGTGCCAGCAGTTTGTTCAGGGGGCCCTTCGGCTACACCTTC. Its translation is CASSLFRGPFGYTF.

The chain uses TRBV4-1 and TRBJ2-3; possibly TRBD2 for D (6 bases). The germline CDR1 and CDR2 sequences are MGHRA and YSYEKL. The length of the CDR3 is 15 residues. Trimming shortened V by 2 bases and J by 3 bases, and 12 bases separated the two germline ends. The chain's CDR3 is CASSQNKGTTDTQYF. CDR3 bases: TGCGCCAGCAGCCAAAATAAGGGGACTACAGATACGCAGTATTTT.

The gene calls are TRBV5-8 and TRBJ1-6; possibly TRBD1 for D (5 bases). The CDR3 length is 14 residues. Germline lookup yields CDR1 SGHTS and CDR2 YDEGEE. The V end was cut by 3 bases, the J end by 9 bases, with 13 bases between. The chain's CDR3 is CASSYPGLPSPLHF. CDR3 DNA: TGTGCCAGCAGCTACCCGGGACTGCCTTCACCCCTCCACTTT.